These 27 T cell receptor beta chains share one sample of origin, sequenced in a study of CD8 T cells in Susac syndrome. When the RNA was reverse transcribed, random hexamers were used with an input of about 0.5 to 1 ug. TCRdb analysed the immunoSEQ multiplex PCR reads with MiXCR anew, one entry per CDR3 protein. Among around 170,000 distinct CDR3 sequences listed, 90% to 97% were seen once. Sequencing used CD4+ T cells from PBMCs. These receptors were collected from a human donor with Susac syndrome.

This chain connects TRBV20-1 to TRBJ1-1; no clear D. V lost 6 bases to trimming and J lost 2 bases, with 10 bases between them. This CDR3 is built from 12 residues. Germline V CDR1 and CDR2: DFQATT, SNEGSKA (reference sequence). The CDR3 is CSANQPNTEAFF. For the CDR3, the DNA is TGCAGTGCCAATCAACCAAACACTGAAGCTTTCTTT.

The V call is TRBV28, the J call TRBJ1-5, with a tentative D call TRBD1 (6 bases). The CDR3 loop spans 12 amino acids. With 7 bases removed from V and 6 bases from J, the gap between germline ends came to 10 bases. CDR1 is MDHEN and CDR2 is SYDVKM in the germline V gene. CDR3 in amino acids: CASNQGLQPQHF. DNA for the CDR3: TGTGCCAGCAACCAGGGGCTTCAGCCCCAGCATTTT. Based on the CDR3 plus reference TRBV28 and TRBJ1-5, the full variable domain is DVKVTQSSRYLVKRTGEKVFLECVQDMDHENMFWYRQDPGLGLRLIYFSYDVKMKEKGDIPEGYSVSREKKERFSLILESASTNQTSMYLCASNQGLQPQHFGDGTRLSIL.

This clonotype was recorded once. The chain employs TRBV30 and TRBJ2-1; the match to TRBD2 covers 8 bases. This CDR3 has 18 residues. V was clipped by 0 bases and J by 5 bases; unmatched bases: 15. The germline gives CDR1 GTSNPN, CDR2 SVGIG (reference sequence). CDR3 coding DNA: TGTGCCTGGAGTGTGGGGCGGATTGGCGGGGGGTTCAACAATGAGCAGTTCTTC. This sequence encodes CAWSVGRIGGGFNNEQFF.

This chain links TRBV15 with TRBJ1-5; 7 bases align to TRBD1. The germline gives CDR1 LNHNV, CDR2 YYDKDF (reference sequence). V lost 0 bases, J lost 3 bases, and 5 bases stayed unmatched. This CDR3 region has 16 residues. CDR3 DNA sequence: TGTGCCACCAGCAGAGATAACAGGGGTGCCAATCAGCCCCAGCATTTT. As protein: CATSRDNRGANQPQHF.

The chain has TRBV7-2 and TRBJ1-2, with 10 nucleotides matching TRBD1. The ends lost 8 bases at V and 2 bases at J; junction bases unmatched: 2. CDR3 size: 13 residues. Germline lookup yields CDR1 SGHTA and CDR2 FQGNSA. CDR3 nucleotide sequence: TGTGCCAGCGGACAGGGGGTAAACTATGGCTACACCTTC. Residues: CASGQGVNYGYTF.

The J gene is TRBJ1-1, the V gene TRBV6-1; weak D call: TRBD1 (6 bases). Germline V CDR1 and CDR2: MNHNS, SASEGT. CDR3 size: 14 residues. Trimming left V 6 bases short and J 9 bases short, with 20 bases between. CDR3 sequence reads: CASRPINRERKAFF. DNA of the CDR3: TGTGCCAGCAGACCCATTAACAGGGAAAGGAAAGCTTTCTTT.

The chain carries TRBV25-1 and TRBJ2-2; D is possibly TRBD1 (6 bases). The CDR3 totals 17 residues. V was clipped by 3 bases and J by 4 bases, with 18 bases between them. Germline CDR1 is MGHDK and CDR2 is SYGVNS. This CDR3 reads CASSDTLGARGTGELFF. The CDR3 DNA is TGTGCCAGCAGTGATACCTTAGGGGCCAGGGGCACCGGGGAGCTGTTTTTT.

The chain carries TRBV30 and TRBJ2-5; D is unresolved. The germline CDR1 and CDR2 sequences are GTSNPN and SVGIG (reference sequence). CDR3 length equals 13 residues. V lost 0 bases to trimming and J lost 4 bases, with 9 bases between them. CDR3: CAWSVLLGETQYF. Written as DNA, the CDR3 is TGTGCCTGGAGTGTACTATTGGGAGAGACCCAGTACTTC.

The genes are TRBV3-1 and TRBJ2-3; D not certain. CDR3 length: 11 residues. Germline V gene lookup returns CDR1 LGHDT and CDR2 YNNKEL (reference sequence). V was trimmed by 2 bases and J by 3 bases, leaving 0 bases between them. In DNA form, the CDR3 reads TGTGCCAGCAGCCAAACAGATACGCAGTATTTT. Translation: CASSQTDTQYF.

The chain joins TRBV19 to TRBJ2-1, with 9 positions matching TRBD2. The V gene's germline CDR1 is LNHDA and CDR2 SQIVND (reference sequence). V gave up 9 bases and J gave up 2 bases; unmatched junction bases: 5. The CDR3 covers 14 residues. The CDR3 sequence: CASVAGAPYNEQFF. Written as DNA, the CDR3 is TGTGCCAGCGTAGCGGGGGCACCCTACAATGAGCAGTTCTTC.

CDR3 protein: CASSMRQGSSETQYF. In DNA form, the CDR3 reads TGTGCCAGCAGCATGAGACAGGGTAGTTCGGAGACCCAGTACTTC. The chain recombines TRBV9 with TRBJ2-5, with 7 bases that match TRBD1. The V and J ends lost 4 bases and 5 bases, in that order; junction bases with no gene match: 11. The CDR3 covers 15 residues. Germline assignment: CDR1 SGDLS and CDR2 YYNGEE.

This clonotype came up once. As DNA, the CDR3 is TGTGCCAGCAGTGCCAACCACAGGAGTCGGTACTATGGCTACACCTTC. As protein: CASSANHRSRYYGYTF. V gene TRBV25-1 combines with J gene TRBJ1-2; tentatively, D is TRBD1 (5 bases). This CDR3 is built from 16 residues. Germline CDR1 reads MGHDK; CDR2 reads SYGVNS. V was trimmed by 4 bases and J by 3 bases, leaving 18 bases between them.

J is TRBJ1-2 and V is TRBV29-1, with 10 bases fitting TRBD1. Germline V CDR1 and CDR2: SQVTM, ANQGSEA. Trimming at V came to 4 bases and at J to 7 bases, leaving 9 bases not matched to a gene. The length of the CDR3 is 14 residues. CDR3 amino acids: CSVVSGTGVLGYTF. CDR3 nucleotide sequence: TGCAGCGTTGTCAGTGGGACAGGGGTCCTTGGCTACACCTTC.

V and J are TRBV29-1 and TRBJ2-3; D remains ambiguous. Trimming removed 4 bases from V and 6 bases from J, with 5 bases in between. Germline CDR1 is SQVTM and CDR2 is ANQGSEA. The CDR3 extends over 10 amino acids. CDR3 in DNA: TGCAGCGTTGTTGGGGATACGCAGTATTTT. Protein: CSVVGDTQYF.

V usage is TRBV5-6 and J usage is TRBJ2-7; D remains ambiguous. The V gene lost 0 bases and the J gene lost 6 bases, with 19 bases spanning the gap. The CDR3 runs 16 residues. CDR1 and CDR2 (germline): SGHDT, YYEEEE. The CDR3 loop is CASSLELIGSLGEQYF. In DNA, the CDR3 is TGTGCCAGCAGCTTGGAGCTTATCGGCAGTCTCGGCGAGCAGTACTTC.

The V call is TRBV13, the J call TRBJ1-1, with D possibly TRBD1 on 5 matching bases. The germline V and J ends were trimmed by 1 base and 7 bases, with 13 bases remaining between them. The CDR3 length is 14 residues. CDR1 and CDR2 from the germline V gene are PRHDT and FYEKMQ (reference sequence). CDR3 bases: TGTGCCAGCAGCTTAGCATCCGGGACTAATGAAGCTTTCTTT. Translating gives CASSLASGTNEAFF.

The rearrangement links TRBV7-9 to TRBJ2-5; D might be TRBD2 (5 bases). V lost 4 bases and J lost 8, with 17 bases in between. CDR1 is SEHNR and CDR2 is FQNEAQ in the germline V gene (reference sequence). The CDR3 has 14 residues. For the CDR3, the DNA is TGTGCCAGCAGCTCCCCACCCGGGGAAGTCACCCAGTACTTC. Residues: CASSSPPGEVTQYF.

The chain recombines TRBV3-1 with TRBJ2-1, with 9 bases lining up with TRBD1. The CDR3 covers 14 residues. V shed 4 bases and J 5 bases; nucleotides not matched to a gene: 3. CDR1 LGHDT and CDR2 YNNKEL come from the germline V gene (reference sequence). The CDR3 coding sequence is TGTGCCAGCAGCCTGGGACAGGGACACAATGAGCAGTTCTTC. This codes for CASSLGQGHNEQFF.

The V gene is TRBV30, the J gene TRBJ2-7, with 9 bases lining up with TRBD2. CDR3 size: 15 residues. The V gene's germline CDR1 is GTSNPN and CDR2 SVGIG (reference sequence). Trimming took 0 bases from V and 0 from J; bases not matched to a gene: 3. In nucleotides, the CDR3 is TGTGCCTGGAGTGTAGCGGGGGGAAGCTCCTACGAGCAGTACTTC. Translated, it gives CAWSVAGGSSYEQYF.

The chain is built from TRBV27 and TRBJ1-2; 7 positions agree with TRBD1. V lost 6 bases to trimming and J lost 3 bases; unmatched junction nucleotides: 7. CDR3 length: 14 amino acids. Germline lookup yields CDR1 MNHEY and CDR2 SMNVEV (reference sequence). The CDR3 DNA sequence: TGTGCCAGCAGCCACTTTACAGGGGACTATGGCTACACCTTC. Translation gives CASSHFTGDYGYTF.

The chain recombines TRBV12-5 with TRBJ2-1; D possibly corresponds to TRBD2 (7 bases). The CDR3 sequence is 15 residues long. Trimming left V 0 bases short and J 9 bases short, with 15 bases between. Per the germline V gene, CDR1 is LGHNT and CDR2 is FRNRAP. CDR3 loop: CASGLVGGGPGEQFF. The CDR3 nucleotides read TGTGCTAGTGGTTTGGTAGGGGGGGGGCCAGGTGAGCAGTTCTTC.

This chain joins TRBV28 and TRBJ2-7; tentative D call: TRBD2 (6 bases). CDR1 and CDR2 (germline): MDHEN, SYDVKM. This CDR3 has 14 amino acids. V was cut by 6 bases and J by 3 bases, with 15 bases left in between. The CDR3 nucleotides read TGTGCCAGCAGACCGTCCGGCGGGGACTACGAGCAGTACTTC. It codes for CASRPSGGDYEQYF.

The J gene is TRBJ1-1, the V gene TRBV20-1, with unresolved D. Looked up from germline, CDR1 is DFQATT and CDR2 is SNEGSKA (reference sequence). The CDR3 runs to 13 residues. The ends were cut back, 6 bases at V and 5 bases at J, with 16 bases in the middle. The CDR3 protein is CSAPDAGGTEAFF. CDR3 in DNA: TGCAGTGCGCCGGACGCCGGAGGGACTGAAGCTTTCTTT.

The V gene is TRBV5-1, the J gene TRBJ2-3; D ambiguous. The CDR3 spans 13 residues. Germline-derived CDR1 and CDR2 are SGHRS and YFSETQ. V lost 4 bases and J lost 2, with 8 bases in between. CDR3 residues: CASSVLFTDTQYF. CDR3 bases: TGCGCCAGCAGCGTGCTTTTCACAGATACGCAGTATTTT.

The rearrangement joins TRBV29-1 to TRBJ1-1; 8 nucleotides agree with TRBD1. There are 13 residues in the CDR3. Germline V CDR1 and CDR2: SQVTM, ANQGSEA. Trimming took 6 bases from V and 5 from J; bases not matched to a gene: 8. CDR3 residues: CSVFQDRETEAFF. CDR3 in DNA: TGCAGCGTCTTTCAGGACAGGGAAACTGAAGCTTTCTTT. The variable domain in full, with the rest retrieved from reference TRBV29-1 and TRBJ1-1, is SAVISQKPSRDICQRGTSLTIQCQVDSQVTMMFWYRQQPGQSLTLIATANQGSEATYESGFVIDKFPISRPNLTFSTLTVSNMSPEDSSIYLCSVFQDRETEAFFGQGTRLTVV.

The rearrangement uses TRBV20-1 and TRBJ1-1, with a weak D call TRBD1 (6 bases). The V end lost 6 bases, the J end lost 2 bases, and 19 bases lay between the germline ends. CDR1 is DFQATT, CDR2 SNEGSKA, per germline (reference sequence). This CDR3 has 15 residues. This CDR3 is CSAPPGGRPNTEAFF. In nucleotides, the CDR3 is TGCAGTGCACCCCCCGGGGGCAGGCCAAACACTGAAGCTTTCTTT.

This rearrangement joins TRBV15 to TRBJ1-2; 7 nucleotides match TRBD1. After removal of 0 bases from V and 5 bases from J, the junction contained 9 bases not matched to a gene. The CDR3 is 16 amino acids. From germline, CDR1 is LNHNV and CDR2 YYDKDF (reference sequence). In DNA form, the CDR3 reads TGTGCCACCAGCAGAGATTTAGCTGCACAGGGGTATGGCTACACCTTC. It specifies CATSRDLAAQGYGYTF. The variable domain in full, with the rest retrieved from reference TRBV15 and TRBJ1-2, is DAMVIQNPRYQVTQFGKPVTLSCSQTLNHNVMYWYQQKSSQAPKLLFHYYDKDFNNEADTPDNFQSRRPNTSFCFLDIRSPGLGDTAMYLCATSRDLAAQGYGYTFGSGTRLTVV.